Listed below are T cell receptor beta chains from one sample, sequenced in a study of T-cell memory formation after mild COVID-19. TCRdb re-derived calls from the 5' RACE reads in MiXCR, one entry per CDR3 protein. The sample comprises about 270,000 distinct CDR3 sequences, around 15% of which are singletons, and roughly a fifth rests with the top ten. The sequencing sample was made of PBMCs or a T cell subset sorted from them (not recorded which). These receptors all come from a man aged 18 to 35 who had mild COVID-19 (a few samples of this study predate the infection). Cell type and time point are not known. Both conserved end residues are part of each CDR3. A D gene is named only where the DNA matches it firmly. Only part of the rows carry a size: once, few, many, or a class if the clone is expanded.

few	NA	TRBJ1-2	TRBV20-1	CSASGANYGYTF	TGCAGTGCCTCCGGGGCCAACTATGGCTACACCTTC
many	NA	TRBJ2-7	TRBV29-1	CSVEKGSGQYF	TGCAGCGTTGAAAAGGGTTCGGGGCAGTACTTC
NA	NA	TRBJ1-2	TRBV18	CASSPRSDYGYTF	TGTGCCAGCTCACCACGTTCAGACTATGGCTACACCTTC
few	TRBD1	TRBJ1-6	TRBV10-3	CAISELPGQNSPLHF	TGTGCCATCAGTGAGTTACCGGGACAGAATTCACCCCTCCACTTT
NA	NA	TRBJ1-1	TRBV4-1	CASSQVFTGYITEAFF	TGCGCCAGCAGCCAAGTATTCACGGGATACATTACTGAAGCTTTCTTT
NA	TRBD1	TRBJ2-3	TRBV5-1	CATTQGAKGDTQYF	TGCGCCACCACCCAGGGGGCGAAGGGAGATACGCAGTATTTT
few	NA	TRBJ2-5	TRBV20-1	CSAARTAQETQYF	TGCAGTGCGGCAAGGACGGCCCAAGAGACCCAGTACTTC
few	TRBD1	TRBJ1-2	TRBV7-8	CASSLYRDRGNYGYTF	TGTGCCAGCAGCCTTTACCGGGACAGGGGGAACTATGGCTACACCTTC
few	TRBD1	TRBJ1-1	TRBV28	CASSGSGGRHTEAFF	TGTGCCAGCAGTGGATCAGGGGGCCGGCACACTGAAGCTTTCTTT
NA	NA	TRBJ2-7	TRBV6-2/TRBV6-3	CASSPRGGGRDPYEQYF	TGTGCCAGCAGCCCCCGTGGCGGGGGCCGGGATCCATACGAGCAGTACTTC
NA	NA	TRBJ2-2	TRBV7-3	CASSPPGNTGELFF	TGTGCCAGCAGCCCTCCGGGCAACACCGGGGAGCTGTTTTTT
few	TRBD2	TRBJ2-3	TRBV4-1	CASSQFTSGSTDTQYF	TGCGCCAGCAGCCAATTCACTAGCGGAAGCACAGATACGCAGTATTTT
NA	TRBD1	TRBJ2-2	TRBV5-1	CASISGQGSTGELFF	TGCGCCAGCATTTCCGGACAGGGCAGCACCGGGGAGCTGTTTTTT
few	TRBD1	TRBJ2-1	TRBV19	CASSGQGAYNEQFF	TGTGCCAGTAGTGGACAGGGGGCCTACAATGAGCAGTTCTTC
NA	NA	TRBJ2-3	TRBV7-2	CASSSRGGAADTQYF	TGTGCCAGCAGCTCCCGTGGGGGGGCAGCAGATACGCAGTATTTT
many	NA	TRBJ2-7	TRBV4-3	CASSQDPGIQYF	TGCGCCAGCAGCCAAGACCCAGGGATTCAGTACTTC